A single sample gave rise to the 12 T cell receptor beta chains below, sequenced in a study of T cells after posttransplantation cyclophosphamide. Methotrexate plus calcineurin inhibitor accompanied controls' myeloablative marrow transplants; sampling was 1 year later. Using immunoSEQ multiplex PCR, the repertoire was profiled, and TCRdb retains in-frame clones only, with some absent. This table holds about 12,000 clones, roughly four fifths found once. The specimen was PBMCs, collected 350 to 400 days after allogeneic stem cell transplant with calcineurin inhibitor and methotrexate. The receptors derive from a male patient between 25 and 40 years old who received an allogeneic stem cell transplant from an unrelated donor, was CMV-positive, and had acute GVHD only. The graft donor may have contributed some T cells.

This chain links TRBV6-5 with TRBJ2-1, with TRBD1 matching over 8 bases. The CDR3 is 15 residues long. CDR1 is MNHEY and CDR2 is SVGAGI in the germline V gene. The V and J ends lost 1 base and 8 bases, in that order; junction bases with no gene match: 7. The DNA for the CDR3 is TGTGCCAGCAGTTACTTCCAGGGGGCTCGGGATGAGCAGTTCTTC. As protein: CASSYFQGARDEQFF.

The chain is built from TRBV6-5 and TRBJ1-2; D not resolved. The CDR3 has 14 amino acids. Germline assignment: CDR1 MNHEY and CDR2 SVGAGI. The ends were cut back, 0 bases at V and 4 bases at J, with 9 bases in the middle. The CDR3 bases are TGTGCCAGCAGTTACTCGGAGGGAAGCTATGGCTACACCTTC. This encodes CASSYSEGSYGYTF.

The chain is built from TRBV2 and TRBJ2-7; D is ambiguous. V lost 6 bases and J lost 1, with 7 bases in between. The CDR3 contains 12 residues. Germline values: CDR1 SNHLY, CDR2 FYNNEI. CDR3 in DNA: TGTGCCAGCAGCCGAACTTCCTACGAGCAGTACTTC. Translated: CASSRTSYEQYF. The whole variable domain, remainder taken from reference TRBV2 and TRBJ2-7, is EPEVTQTPSHQVTQMGQEVILRCVPISNHLYFYWYRQILGQKVEFLVSFYNNEISEKSEIFDDQFSVERPDGSNFTLKIRSTKLEDSAMYFCASSRTSYEQYFGPGTRLTVT.

The chain employs TRBV5-1 and TRBJ2-7, with D possibly TRBD1 on 6 matching bases. From germline, CDR1 is SGHRS and CDR2 YFSETQ. Trimming took 1 base from V and 3 from J, leaving 14 bases between them. This CDR3 comprises 15 residues. CDR3 region: CASSLTQGSIYEQYF. The CDR3 DNA is TGCGCCAGCAGCTTGACGCAGGGGAGTATCTACGAGCAGTACTTC.

The J gene is TRBJ2-6, the V gene TRBV6-5, with TRBD1 matching over 7 bases. Germline loops: CDR1 MNHEY, CDR2 SVGAGI. The CDR3 spans 14 residues. J lost 3 bases, V lost 7 bases, and 3 bases had no gene match. The CDR3 DNA is TGTGCCAGCACCCGACAGGGTGGGGCCAACGTCCTGACTTTC. Translated: CASTRQGGANVLTF.

The J gene is TRBJ1-2, the V gene TRBV7-2; possible D gene TRBD1, 5 bases. The CDR3 spans 16 residues. Trimming cost V 1 base and J 2 bases, with 14 bases left between them. Germline V gives CDR1 SGHTA, CDR2 FQGNSA. The CDR3 region has the DNA TGTGCCAGCAGCTTAGAGTGGGGACTAAGAAACTATGGCTACACCTTC. It translates to CASSLEWGLRNYGYTF.

The CDR3 DNA reads TGTGCCAGCAGGCCCAACCCGGGGGGACAACAGCCCCAGCATTTT. It is translated as CASRPNPGGQQPQHF. The rearrangement uses TRBV6-1 and TRBJ1-5, with D possibly TRBD1 on 6 matching bases. V dropped 6 bases and J dropped 7 bases, with 19 bases sitting between them. The CDR3 spans 15 residues. CDR1 is MNHNS and CDR2 is SASEGT in the germline V gene.

The chain couples TRBV6-6 to TRBJ1-2; a weak D match, TRBD1 (5 bases). Germline-derived CDR1 and CDR2 are MNHNY and SVGAGI (reference sequence). V lost 4 bases and J 6 bases, leaving 18 bases between the germline ends. The CDR3 runs 15 residues. The CDR3 DNA is TGTGCCAGCAGTTTGCCCGAGAGGCAGGGTAATGGCTACACCTTC. It codes for CASSLPERQGNGYTF.

The chain carries TRBV2 and TRBJ1-5, with D possibly matching TRBD1 (6 bases). Trimming took off 6 bases at V and 7 bases at J, with 22 bases between the two ends. Germline V CDR1 and CDR2: SNHLY, FYNNEI. The CDR3 contains 16 residues. CDR3 in DNA: TGTGCCAGCAGGGACAGCCCAGGGGCGCGGGGGCAGCCCCAGCATTTT. It yields the protein CASRDSPGARGQPQHF. The whole variable domain, remainder taken from reference TRBV2 and TRBJ1-5, is EPEVTQTPSHQVTQMGQEVILRCVPISNHLYFYWYRQILGQKVEFLVSFYNNEISEKSEIFDDQFSVERPDGSNFTLKIRSTKLEDSAMYFCASRDSPGARGQPQHFGDGTRLSIL.

This clone showed up just once. This chain joins TRBV2 and TRBJ1-5; D perhaps matches TRBD1 (6 bases). This CDR3 spans 14 amino acids. The germline V gene has CDR1 SNHLY and CDR2 FYNNEI. Between the trimmed V and J ends, which lost 6 bases and 3 bases, there was a span of 12 bases. The CDR3 spells CASSSGHLNQPQHF. In nucleotides, the CDR3 is TGTGCCAGCAGCTCGGGACATCTCAATCAGCCCCAGCATTTT.

The chain is built from TRBV6-5 and TRBJ2-7, with a possible D match to TRBD1 (7 bases). The V end was cut by 6 bases, the J end by 1 base, with 13 bases between. The CDR3 length is 14 residues. Germline V gene sequence: CDR1 MNHEY, CDR2 SVGAGI. The CDR3 here is CASSQEGASYEQYF. CDR3 DNA: TGTGCCAGCAGCCAGGAGGGGGCTTCCTACGAGCAGTACTTC.

As regards this clone: Since no conserved phenylalanine or tryptophan closes the CDR3, a read error is the likely cause. The chain carries TRBV27 and TRBJ1-1; D gene unclear. Looked up from germline, CDR1 is MNHEY and CDR2 is SMNVEV (reference sequence). The V and J ends lost 4 bases and 0 bases respectively, with 9 bases between them. The CDR3 contains 14 residues. CDR3 protein: CASSWRAMNTEAFV. CDR3 sequence (DNA): TGTGCCAGCAGTTGGAGGGCCATGAACACTGAAGCTTTCGTT.